The 14 T cell receptor beta chains reported below all come from one sample, sequenced in a study of T-cell reconstitution after alpha-beta-depleted transplantation in children. Study-level points and caveats: Alpha-beta T cells about two months after transplant reportedly derived from several hundred expanded graft clones.

For TCRbeta, the library was prepared with unique molecular identifiers. TCRdb re-called the PCR reads through MiXCR, storing one row per CDR3 protein. The sample contains approximately 32,000 distinct CDR3 sequences, under 7.5% of which appear only once. These receptors' antigens are unknown. The specimen comprised peripheral blood, sampled 60 days after TCRalphabeta/CD19-depleted stem cell transplant. These receptors were collected from a child less than two years old who had a stem cell transplant for acute myeloid leukemia, so the T cells may come from the graft donor.

This clonotype appeared many times. V and J are TRBV7-3 and TRBJ2-2; 12 bases are a match to TRBD2. V was clipped by 1 base and J by 1 base; unmatched bases: 16. This CDR3 contains 22 residues. Germline loops: CDR1 SGHTA, CDR2 FQGTGA. The CDR3 here is CASSLNRLLAGGPVENTGELFF. CDR3 bases: TGTGCCAGCAGCTTAAATAGGCTCCTAGCGGGGGGGCCGGTGGAGAACACCGGGGAGCTGTTTTTT.

In its sample, this clonotype was seen many times. CDR3 in DNA: TGTGCCAGCAGTTTTCGAGGACGGCTAGCAGCAGATACGCAGTATTTT. Translation gives CASSFRGRLAADTQYF. The chain links TRBV12-3 or TRBV12-4 to TRBJ2-3; D perhaps matches TRBD2 (5 bases). The CDR3 covers 16 residues. V gave up 3 bases and J gave up 4 bases, with 17 bases separating them.

Ten or more counts support this clonotype. This rearrangement joins TRBV21-1 to TRBJ1-5. TRBV21-1 counts as a pseudogene. The CDR3 contains 23 residues. For the CDR3, the DNA is TGTGCCAGCAGCACCCGAACGGGGCAGAGCGCGGGAATTAGAGGGGACCTCGATCAGCCCCAGCATTTT. This translates into CASSTRTGQSAGIRGDLDQPQHF.

The chain recombines TRBV5-6 with TRBJ2-1; D is undetermined. The CDR3 contains 15 residues. The germline V gene has CDR1 SGHDT and CDR2 YYEEEE. V gave up 0 bases and J gave up 3 bases, with 10 bases separating them. DNA for the CDR3: TGTGCCAGCAGCTTGGGGGTCTTCTGCTACAATGAGCAGTTCTTC. Residues: CASSLGVFCYNEQFF.

This clonotype was recorded many times. J is TRBJ2-6 and V is TRBV6-2 or TRBV6-3, with D possibly matching TRBD1 (6 bases). V lost 6 bases to trimming and J lost 1 base, with 16 bases between them. Germline assignment: CDR1 MNHEY and CDR2 SVGEGT. This CDR3 is built from 17 residues. Here the CDR3 DNA reads TGTGCCAGCAGCGACAGGAAAGGGGGATCTGGGGCCAACGTCCTGACTTTC. It yields the protein CASSDRKGGSGANVLTF.

There are many counts of this clonotype. The J gene is TRBJ1-5, the V gene TRBV12-3 or TRBV12-4, with D possibly being TRBD1 (6 bases). The CDR3 has 11 amino acids. V shed 5 bases and J shed 11 bases, with 10 bases lying between them. The CDR3 is CASSLRDTQHF. Written as DNA, the CDR3 is TGTGCCAGCAGTCTTCGGGACACCCAGCATTTT.

This clonotype appeared many times. V usage is TRBV7-9 and J usage is TRBJ1-1; D perhaps matches TRBD1 (5 bases). This CDR3 spans 14 amino acids. Trimming took 10 bases from V and 0 from J, leaving 15 bases between them. Germline CDR1 reads SEHNR; CDR2 reads FQNEAQ (reference sequence). Here the CDR3 reads CATRTDSMNTEAFF. In DNA, the CDR3 is TGTGCCACCCGAACAGACAGCATGAACACTGAAGCTTTCTTT.

This clonotype appeared many times. The V gene is TRBV9, the J gene TRBJ2-3, with 10 bases aligning to TRBD2. Germline V lookup: CDR1 SGDLS, CDR2 YYNGEE. V lost 4 bases to trimming and J lost 2 bases; unmatched junction nucleotides: 7. This CDR3 has 16 residues. CDR3 residues: CASSTRTSGSTDTQYF. The CDR3 nucleotides read TGTGCCAGCAGCACCCGGACTAGCGGTTCCACAGATACGCAGTATTTT.

Ten or more counts support this clonotype. The V and J genes are TRBV4-3 and TRBJ2-1, with 7 bases matching TRBD2. The ends lost 5 bases at V and 8 bases at J; junction bases unmatched: 9. Germline V gene sequence: CDR1 LGHNA, CDR2 YSLEER. This CDR3 region has 14 residues. CDR3 sequence: CASSIRTRIHEQFF. DNA of the CDR3: TGCGCCAGCAGCATTCGGACTAGGATCCATGAGCAGTTCTTC.

This clonotype was picked up many times. V and J are TRBV7-9 and TRBJ2-3; D is undetermined. Germline values: CDR1 SEHNR, CDR2 FQNEAQ (reference sequence). The V end was cut by 6 bases, the J end by 2 bases, with 3 bases between. This CDR3 spans 11 amino acids. CDR3 protein: CASRYTDTQYF. Written as DNA, the CDR3 is TGTGCCAGCAGATACACAGATACGCAGTATTTT. Based on the CDR3 plus reference TRBV7-9 and TRBJ2-3, the full variable domain is DTGVSQNPRHKITKRGQNVTFRCDPISEHNRLYWYRQTLGQGPEFLTYFQNEAQLEKSRLLSDRFSAERPKGSFSTLEIQRTEQGDSAMYLCASRYTDTQYFGPGTRLTVL.

This clonotype appeared a few times. V and J are TRBV5-4 and TRBJ2-7; D is unclear. V lost 5 bases to trimming and J lost 1 base, with 7 bases between them. Germline V CDR1 and CDR2: SGHNT, YYREEE (reference sequence). The CDR3 runs 12 residues. For the CDR3, the DNA is TGTGCCAGCAGTCAAGGATCCTACGAGCAGTACTTC. Translating it yields CASSQGSYEQYF.

This rearrangement joins TRBV20-1 to TRBJ2-4, with unresolved D. The V gene's germline CDR1 is DFQATT and CDR2 SNEGSKA (reference sequence). V shed 6 bases and J shed 6 bases, with 18 bases lying between them. This CDR3 region has 14 residues. The CDR3 DNA reads as TGCAGTGCCTCCGAGGTCCCGTTTATAAACATTCAGTACTTC. It yields the protein CSASEVPFINIQYF.

In its sample, this clonotype was seen many times. The chain combines TRBV29-1 with TRBJ1-1, with D perhaps TRBD1 (6 bases). Per germline, CDR1 SQVTM and CDR2 ANQGSEA. CDR3 length: 17 residues. V was trimmed by 7 bases and J by 4 bases, leaving 28 bases between them. CDR3: CSALPEQGVIVSTEAFF. In DNA form, the CDR3 reads TGCAGCGCCCTTCCGGAACAGGGAGTAATAGTGAGCACTGAAGCTTTCTTT.

The chain carries TRBV12-3 or TRBV12-4 and TRBJ2-1; 13 bases fit TRBD2. The trim removed 2 bases at V and 5 bases at J, leaving 12 bases unmatched. The CDR3 runs to 19 residues. The CDR3 sequence: CASSLRGTSGIGGHNEQFF. CDR3 sequence (DNA): TGTGCCAGCAGTTTAAGAGGGACTAGCGGGATCGGGGGCCACAATGAGCAGTTCTTC.